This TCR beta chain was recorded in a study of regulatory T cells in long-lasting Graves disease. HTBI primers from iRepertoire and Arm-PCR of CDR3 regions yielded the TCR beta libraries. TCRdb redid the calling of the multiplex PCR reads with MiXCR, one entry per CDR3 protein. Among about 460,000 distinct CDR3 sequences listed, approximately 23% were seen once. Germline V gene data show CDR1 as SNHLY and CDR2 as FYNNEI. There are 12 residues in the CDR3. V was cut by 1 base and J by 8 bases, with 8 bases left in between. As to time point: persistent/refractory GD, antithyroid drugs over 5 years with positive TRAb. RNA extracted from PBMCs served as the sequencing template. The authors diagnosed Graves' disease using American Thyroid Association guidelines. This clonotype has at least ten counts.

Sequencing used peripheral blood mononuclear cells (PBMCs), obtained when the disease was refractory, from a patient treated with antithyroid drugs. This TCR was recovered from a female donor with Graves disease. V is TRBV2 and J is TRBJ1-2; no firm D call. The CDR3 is CASSEGLGGYTF. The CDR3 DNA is TGTGCCAGCAGTGAAGGGTTGGGCGGCTACACCTTC.